These 5 T cell receptor beta chains originate from one sample sequenced in a study of CD8+ T cells in alopecia areata. Sequencing relied on a cDNA template that was reverse transcribed from extracted RNA. Profiled with immunoSEQ multiplex PCR; TCRdb holds only in-frame clones, not every one. Of roughly 150,000 clones in the sample, about 51% were seen once. Indicated treatment: oral pan-JAK inhibitor, 5-10 mg twice daily. Specimen: CD8+ T cells sorted from blood, collected at week 4, from a patient treated with tofacitinib. These receptors were taken from a human donor with alopecia areata.

The rearrangement links TRBV11-2 to TRBJ2-4, with D possibly matching TRBD2 (5 bases). CDR3 size: 14 residues. Germline-derived CDR1 and CDR2 are SGHAT and FQNNGV. The ends were cut back, 5 bases at V and 8 bases at J, with 16 bases in the middle. The CDR3 sequence is CASSPVGAVDIQYF. The CDR3 DNA reads as TGTGCCAGCAGCCCGGTCGGAGCGGTGGACATTCAGTACTTC.

The chain joins TRBV13 to TRBJ2-2; TRBD2 aligns across 12 bases. V was clipped by 4 bases and J by 3 bases; unmatched bases: 3. Germline assignment: CDR1 PRHDT and CDR2 FYEKMQ (reference sequence). The CDR3 has 16 amino acids. The CDR3 loop reads CASSWGLAGYTGELFF. In nucleotides, the CDR3 is TGTGCCAGCAGCTGGGGACTAGCGGGCTACACCGGGGAGCTGTTTTTT. Drawing the rest from reference TRBV13 and TRBJ2-2, the complete variable domain is AAGVIQSPRHLIKEKRETATLKCYPIPRHDTVYWYQQGPGQDPQFLISFYEKMQSDKGSIPDRFSAQQFSDYHSELNMSSLELGDSALYFCASSWGLAGYTGELFFGEGSRLTVL.

The genes are TRBV4-2 and TRBJ1-1, with TRBD1 as a possible D gene (6 bases). Between the trimmed V and J ends, which lost 1 base and 7 bases, there was a span of 13 bases. The CDR3 is 14 amino acids. CDR1 and CDR2 (germline): LGHNA, YNFKEQ. The CDR3 reads CASSQAESTGEAFF. CDR3 DNA: TGTGCCAGCAGCCAAGCAGAGTCGACAGGTGAAGCTTTCTTT.

The chain employs TRBV10-3 and TRBJ2-7; the D gene is possibly TRBD1 (6 bases). V lost 6 bases and J lost 7, with 13 bases in between. The CDR3 length is 12 residues. Germline V lookup: CDR1 ENHRY, CDR2 SYGVKD. The DNA for the CDR3 is TGTGCCATCAGGGGACAAGCGCAAGAGCAGTACTTC. It is translated as CAIRGQAQEQYF.

The chain carries TRBV27 and TRBJ1-5; a weak D match, TRBD1 (5 bases). CDR1 is MNHEY and CDR2 is SMNVEV in the germline V gene (reference sequence). Trimming took 5 bases from V and 2 from J, leaving 16 bases between them. The CDR3 runs 16 residues. CDR3 in DNA: TGTGCCAGCAGTCTCCAGGGCACGGAGGGCAATCAGCCCCAGCATTTT. Its protein is CASSLQGTEGNQPQHF.